The clone carrying this T cell receptor beta chain has more than one count but fewer than ten. The data originate from a study of blood T cell repertoires in COVID-19. On the study more broadly: Material from acute and convalescent COVID-19 was sourced from the United States, Italy and Spain. Sample material is recorded as cDNA or gDNA derived from T cells, B-cell-depleted T cells, or PBMCs.

Germline CDR1 and CDR2: SGHRS and YFSETQ. V shed 3 bases, J shed 4 bases, and the junction held 9 bases outside the gene matches. The CDR3 sequence is 16 residues long. Study processing details: By means of reference gene primer amplification, nucleated cell counts were estimated. Method: immunoSEQ multiplex PCR; TCRdb's copy keeps in-frame clones and lacks some. V, J and clone size derive from that table, while D and trimming were established from the DNA sequence. The table includes about 60,000 clones, approximately 79% detected once. The source material was peripheral blood. This rearrangement joins TRBV5-1 to TRBJ1-3; 8 bases map to TRBD1. This clonotype was obtained from a man in his 60s with acute or convalescent COVID-19. The CDR3, as DNA: TGCGCCAGCAGCTCCCCAACAGGGGGAGGAGGAAACACCATATATTTT. Translation: CASSSPTGGGGNTIYF.